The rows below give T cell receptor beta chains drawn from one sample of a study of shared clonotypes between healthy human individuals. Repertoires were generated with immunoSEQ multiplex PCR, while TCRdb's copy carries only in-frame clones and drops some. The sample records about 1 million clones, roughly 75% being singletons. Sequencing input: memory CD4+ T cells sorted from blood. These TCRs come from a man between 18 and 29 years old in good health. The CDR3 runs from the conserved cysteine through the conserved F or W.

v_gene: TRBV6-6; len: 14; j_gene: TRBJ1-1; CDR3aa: CASSAKPGVTEAFF
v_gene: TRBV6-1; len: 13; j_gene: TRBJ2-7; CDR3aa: CASSPSFLAEQYF
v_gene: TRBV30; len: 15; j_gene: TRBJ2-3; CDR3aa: CAWSGLAGDTDTQYF
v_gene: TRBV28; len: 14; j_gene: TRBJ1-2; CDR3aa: CASGSGQHSYGYTF
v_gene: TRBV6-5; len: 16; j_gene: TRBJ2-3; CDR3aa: CASSSRTNIGDDTQYF
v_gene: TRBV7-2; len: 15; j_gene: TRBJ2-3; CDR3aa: CASSPSGSSTDTQYF
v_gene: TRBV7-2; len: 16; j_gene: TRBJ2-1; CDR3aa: CASSWKGLAGGGEQFF
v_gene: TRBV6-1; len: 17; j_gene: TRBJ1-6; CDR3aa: CASSETGGRWGNSPLHF
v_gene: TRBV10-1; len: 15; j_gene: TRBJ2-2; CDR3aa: CASSESWGATGELFF
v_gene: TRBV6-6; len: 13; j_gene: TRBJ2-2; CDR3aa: CASSYLAAGELFF
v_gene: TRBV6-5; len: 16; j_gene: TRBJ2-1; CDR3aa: CASSLTSGSSYNEQFF
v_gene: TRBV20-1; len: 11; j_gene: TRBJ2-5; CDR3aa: CSATTSGGAYF
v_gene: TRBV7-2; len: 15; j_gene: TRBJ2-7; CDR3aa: CASSLVGSGSYEQYF
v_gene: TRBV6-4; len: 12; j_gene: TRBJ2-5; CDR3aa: CASSVSGGTQYF
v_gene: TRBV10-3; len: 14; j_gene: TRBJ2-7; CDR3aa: CAIRRGDGYGEQYF
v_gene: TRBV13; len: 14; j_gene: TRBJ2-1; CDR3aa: CASSPWDRANEQFF
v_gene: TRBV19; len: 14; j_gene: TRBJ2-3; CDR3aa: CASGEQGFTDTQYF
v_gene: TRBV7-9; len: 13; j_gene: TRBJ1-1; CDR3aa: CASSQEGRVEAFF
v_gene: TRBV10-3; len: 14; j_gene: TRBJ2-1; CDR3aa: CAISGGLANGEQFF
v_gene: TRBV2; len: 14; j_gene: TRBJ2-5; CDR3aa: CASSPRLAQETQYF
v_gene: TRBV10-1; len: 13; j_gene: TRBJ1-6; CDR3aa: CASSREPNSPLHF
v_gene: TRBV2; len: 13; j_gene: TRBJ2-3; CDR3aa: CASSDVSTDTQYF
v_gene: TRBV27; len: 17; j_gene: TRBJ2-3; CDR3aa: CASSQTRLAGGTDTQYF
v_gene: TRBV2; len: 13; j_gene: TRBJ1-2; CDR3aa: CASSVSRVGGYTF
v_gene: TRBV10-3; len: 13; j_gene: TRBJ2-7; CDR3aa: CAISGGTSYEQYF
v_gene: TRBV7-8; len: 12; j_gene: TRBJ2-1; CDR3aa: CASRPLRGEQFF
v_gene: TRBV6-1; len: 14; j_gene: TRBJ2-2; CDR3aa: CVPCKRGRDGELFF
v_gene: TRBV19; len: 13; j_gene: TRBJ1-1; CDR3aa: CASGFSGNTEAFF
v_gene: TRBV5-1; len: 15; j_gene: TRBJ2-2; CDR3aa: CASSLTDRGSGELFF
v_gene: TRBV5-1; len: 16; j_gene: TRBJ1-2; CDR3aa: CASSFDSAAGNYGYTF
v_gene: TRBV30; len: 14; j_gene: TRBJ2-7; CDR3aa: CAWSQGRYSYEQYF
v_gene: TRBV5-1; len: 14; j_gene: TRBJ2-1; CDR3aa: CASSRTGGYNEQFF
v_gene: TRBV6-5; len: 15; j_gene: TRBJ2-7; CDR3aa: CASSRDVRGAYEQYF
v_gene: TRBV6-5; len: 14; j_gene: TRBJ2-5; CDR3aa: CASKKRAEQETQYF
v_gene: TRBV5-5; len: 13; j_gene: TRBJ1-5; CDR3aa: CASSGQGNQPQHF
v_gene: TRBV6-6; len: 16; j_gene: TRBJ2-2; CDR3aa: CASSYWRGQNTGELFF
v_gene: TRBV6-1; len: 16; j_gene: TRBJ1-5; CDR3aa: CASSEGLPKGGQPQHF
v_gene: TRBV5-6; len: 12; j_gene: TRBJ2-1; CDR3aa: CASSASGNEQFF
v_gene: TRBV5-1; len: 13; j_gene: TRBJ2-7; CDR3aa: CASSLRGSYEQYF
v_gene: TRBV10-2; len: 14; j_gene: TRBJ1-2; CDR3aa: CASRRQVGAGGYTF
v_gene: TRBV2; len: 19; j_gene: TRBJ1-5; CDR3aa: CASSAQDSGLRYSNQPQHF
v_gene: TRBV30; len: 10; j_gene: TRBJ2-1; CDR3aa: CAWSEYEQFF
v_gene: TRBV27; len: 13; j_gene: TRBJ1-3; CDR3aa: CASSSHAGNTIYF
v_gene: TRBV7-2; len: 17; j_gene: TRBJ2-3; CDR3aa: CASSLASARGGRSTQYF
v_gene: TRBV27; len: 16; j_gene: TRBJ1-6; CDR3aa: CASRSQGSLYNSPLHF
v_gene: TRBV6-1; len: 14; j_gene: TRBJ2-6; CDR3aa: CAITYSSGANVLTF